This T cell receptor beta chain was sequenced during a study of cytomegalovirus exposure and HLA in healthy donors. Study results and caveats: Accurate predictions that matched the HLA-A and HLA-B alleles of most subjects were reportedly made from TCR beta sequences.

With 60 Vbeta and 13 Jbeta primers, the PCR was carried out. Original processing notes: As a later analysis found, there were tens of millions of unique TCR beta chains, of which roughly 11 million were shared. Sequencing was performed with immunoSEQ multiplex PCR; in TCRdb, only in-frame clones are kept and a portion is missing. Clone size and the V and J calls come from that table; the DNA yielded D and trimming. Altogether around 300,000 clones are present, under 80% being singletons, with the ten largest covering under 2.5%. The V gene end was trimmed by 8 bases and the J gene end by 4 bases; junction bases not matched to a gene: 8. Germline V CDR1 and CDR2: SEHNR, FQNEAQ (reference sequence). CDR3 length: 15 residues. Donors showed nominal health when sampled, although they likely had unrecorded immune exposures. A note on this clone: Its cognate antigen is unknown.

The gene calls are TRBV7-9 and TRBJ2-3, with 11 bases identical to TRBD1. Sequencing was done on a sample of PBMCs. This sequence originates from a female donor in good health and CMV-seronegative. The CDR3 spells CASSRTGGVSDTQYF. In DNA form, the CDR3 reads TGTGCCAGCTCACGGACAGGGGGCGTTTCAGATACGCAGTATTTT.